The 27 T cell receptor beta chains in this list originate from one sample, sequenced in a study of cytomegalovirus exposure and HLA in healthy donors (dated by TCRdb to the late 2010s). The library was prepared using the immunoSEQ multiplex PCR assay. The multiplex PCR relied on a mix of 60 forward primers for TCR Vbeta segments and 13 reverse primers for TCR Jbeta segments. TCRdb provides this immuneACCESS table in a form limited to in-frame rearrangements. Some clones are lacking; in checked studies, under half of them reflect an unresolved V gene, and why the rest are absent is not known. Across this sample there are more than 100,000 clones, with around 67% seen only once. The top ten hold around 4.2% of the sample. The specimen sequenced was PBMCs. The receptors stem from a woman in her thirties or forties in good health and CMV-seronegative.

This clone turned up a few times. The gene calls are TRBV30 and TRBJ1-6; 10 bases line up with TRBD1. Germline V gives CDR1 GTSNPN, CDR2 SVGIG (reference sequence). There are 14 residues in the CDR3. V was pared by 0 bases and J by 10 bases, with 3 bases of the junction left unmatched. This CDR3 reads CAWSVGQGNSPLHF. CDR3 nucleotides: TGTGCCTGGAGTGTGGGACAGGGGAACTCACCCCTCCACTTT.

V is TRBV27 and J is TRBJ2-7; 11 bases fit TRBD2. The CDR3 runs to 16 residues. CDR1 is MNHEY, CDR2 SMNVEV, per germline (reference sequence). The V gene end was trimmed by 5 bases and the J gene end by 0 bases; junction bases not matched to a gene: 6. The CDR3 loop reads CASSPAGTSGSYEQYF. Here the CDR3 DNA reads TGTGCCAGCAGTCCCGCCGGGACTAGCGGCTCCTACGAGCAGTACTTC.

This clone was seen just once. At one end, the junction sequence differs from germline, possibly due to a read error. V and J are TRBV7-7 and TRBJ2-7; D is ambiguous. This CDR3 is built from 14 residues. Germline CDR1 and CDR2: SSHAT and FNYEAQ (reference sequence). CDR3 in amino acids: CASSDGGAQNEQYF. The CDR3, as DNA: TGTGCTAGCAGTGACGGTGGAGCTCAGAACGAGCAGTACTTC.

The V and J genes are TRBV19 and TRBJ2-5; D is uncertain. V was shortened by 2 bases and J by 5 bases, with 9 bases between the two germline ends. The CDR3 has 13 amino acids. Germline loops: CDR1 LNHDA, CDR2 SQIVND (reference sequence). CDR3 DNA sequence: TGTGCCAGTAGTATATCGGGTCGGGAGACCCAGTACTTC. Amino acids: CASSISGRETQYF.

A single count supports this clone. J is TRBJ2-1 and V is TRBV27; tentative D call: TRBD1 (6 bases). Germline V CDR1 and CDR2: MNHEY, SMNVEV (reference sequence). The CDR3 loop spans 18 amino acids. V gave up 2 bases and J gave up 6 bases, with 23 bases separating them. CDR3 residues: CASSLPRRQDRALNEQFF. The CDR3 DNA is TGTGCCAGCAGTTTACCAAGACGACAGGACCGGGCTCTCAATGAGCAGTTCTTC.

This chain uses TRBV6-5 with TRBJ2-6; D uncertain. CDR1 is MNHEY and CDR2 is SVGAGI in the germline V gene. V was cut by 4 bases and J by 0 bases, with 7 bases left in between. The CDR3 totals 15 residues. Here the CDR3 reads CASSLVDSGANVLTF. The CDR3 DNA sequence: TGTGCCAGCAGTTTAGTAGACTCTGGGGCCAACGTCCTGACTTTC.

The chain links TRBV7-2 to TRBJ2-2; 8 bases match TRBD2. V lost 5 bases, J lost 4 bases, and 9 bases stayed unmatched. Germline CDR1 is SGHTA and CDR2 is FQGNSA. The CDR3 length is 16 residues. The CDR3 nucleotides are TGTGCCAGCAGCCTACTAGGGACTAGGCCCACCGGGGAGCTGTTTTTT. This gives the protein CASSLLGTRPTGELFF.

The chain links TRBV9 to TRBJ2-1; 7 bases match TRBD2. With 0 bases clipped from V and 7 bases from J, the junction kept 7 bases outside the gene matches. CDR3 length: 15 residues. Germline V gives CDR1 SGDLS, CDR2 YYNGEE. For the CDR3, the DNA is TGTGCCAGCAGCGTAGGGGCGGGAGCTTTGAATGAGCAGTTCTTC. Protein product: CASSVGAGALNEQFF.

Only a few counts were recorded for this clone. The chain couples TRBV4-2 to TRBJ1-5; a weak D match, TRBD1 (5 bases). The CDR3 is 16 residues long. With 1 base removed from V and 4 bases from J, the gap between germline ends came to 14 bases. Germline V gives CDR1 LGHNA, CDR2 YNFKEQ. The CDR3 region has the DNA TGTGCCAGCAGCCAAGTAACTCGGGGGAGGAATCAGCCCCAGCATTTT. Amino acids: CASSQVTRGRNQPQHF.

This clone was counted a few times. The CDR3 region has the DNA TGTGCCAGCAGCTCCGATGGTGGCGGGGGGAGCCACGAGCAGTACTTC. It is translated as CASSSDGGGGSHEQYF. The chain carries TRBV11-1 and TRBJ2-7, with 8 bases fitting TRBD2. Trimming cost V 4 bases and J 5 bases; bases outside gene matches: 13. The CDR3 contains 16 residues. Germline V gene sequence: CDR1 SGHAT, CDR2 FQDESV (reference sequence).

V gene TRBV6-5 combines with J gene TRBJ1-5; weak D call: TRBD1 (6 bases). V was clipped by 6 bases and J by 0 bases, with 12 bases between them. This CDR3 is 15 amino acids long. Germline V CDR1 and CDR2: MNHEY, SVGAGI. The DNA for the CDR3 is TGTGCCAGCAGATCAACAGGGTATAGCAATCAGCCCCAGCATTTT. Protein sequence: CASRSTGYSNQPQHF.

V gene TRBV11-2 combines with J gene TRBJ2-7; 7 bases align to TRBD2. The germline CDR1 and CDR2 sequences are SGHAT and FQNNGV. V shed 0 bases, J shed 0 bases, and the junction held 11 bases outside the gene matches. The CDR3 is 18 residues long. CDR3 loop: CASSLDVGWRGSSYEQYF. CDR3 nucleotide sequence: TGTGCCAGCAGCTTAGATGTGGGCTGGCGGGGGTCCTCCTACGAGCAGTACTTC.

In DNA, the CDR3 is TGTGCCACCCGCCGGGGGGGCGAGACAGATACGCAGTATTTT. Protein product: CATRRGGETDTQYF. This chain joins TRBV6-1 and TRBJ2-3, with 8 bases matching TRBD2. This CDR3 region has 14 residues. Trimming took 10 bases from V and 3 from J; bases not matched to a gene: 9. Germline values: CDR1 MNHNS, CDR2 SASEGT.

The chain recombines TRBV5-4 with TRBJ2-2; 8 bases agree with TRBD2. This CDR3 contains 17 residues. Germline V CDR1 and CDR2: SGHNT, YYREEE (reference sequence). The V and J ends lost 0 bases and 0 bases, in that order; junction bases with no gene match: 4. CDR3 in DNA: TGTGCCAGCAGCTTGGGACTAGCGAGTACGAACACCGGGGAGCTGTTTTTT. Residues: CASSLGLASTNTGELFF.

This chain links TRBV5-4 with TRBJ2-4; 7 bases map to TRBD1. The CDR3 loop spans 14 amino acids. J gave up 4 bases and V 3 bases, and 4 bases lay outside the gene matches. The germline V gene encodes CDR1 SGHNT and CDR2 YYREEE (reference sequence). CDR3 sequence: CASSSGTEKNIQYF. In nucleotides, the CDR3 is TGTGCCAGCAGCTCCGGGACAGAGAAAAACATTCAGTACTTC.

This sequence joins TRBV2 and TRBJ1-5; perhaps TRBD1 as D (5 bases). CDR3 length equals 15 residues. In germline, CDR1 is SNHLY, CDR2 FYNNEI. V shed 5 bases and J shed 6 bases, with 17 bases lying between them. CDR3 sequence: CASSTGLSGAQPQHF. DNA for the CDR3: TGTGCCAGCAGTACGGGACTCAGTGGGGCTCAGCCCCAGCATTTT. The entire variable domain, with the rest obtained from reference TRBV2 and TRBJ1-5, is as follows: EPEVTQTPSHQVTQMGQEVILRCVPISNHLYFYWYRQILGQKVEFLVSFYNNEISEKSEIFDDQFSVERPDGSNFTLKIRSTKLEDSAMYFCASSTGLSGAQPQHFGDGTRLSIL.

This clone has more than one count but fewer than ten. The rearrangement uses TRBV6-1 and TRBJ2-2, with D possibly matching TRBD1 (5 bases). Germline assignment: CDR1 MNHNS and CDR2 SASEGT. The V end was cut by 0 bases, the J end by 6 bases, with 14 bases between. This CDR3 has 16 amino acids. The CDR3 region is CASSEARRQYSGELFF. CDR3 DNA: TGTGCCAGCAGTGAAGCGCGGAGACAGTATTCCGGGGAGCTGTTTTTT.

The chain is built from TRBV28 and TRBJ2-7; 7 nucleotides line up with TRBD2. The CDR3 has 14 amino acids. With 3 bases clipped from V and 2 bases from J, the junction kept 4 bases outside the gene matches. Germline V CDR1 and CDR2: MDHEN, SYDVKM. The CDR3 DNA follows: TGTGCCAGCAGTTTGGGAGGGAGCGCCTACGAGCAGTACTTC. Its protein product is CASSLGGSAYEQYF.

The chain combines TRBV25-1 with TRBJ2-7, with 9 nucleotides matching TRBD1. Germline-derived CDR1 and CDR2 are MGHDK and SYGVNS. V dropped 6 bases and J dropped 3; count of bases not matched to a gene: 9. The CDR3 has 15 residues. The CDR3: CASSPLGDRDYEQYF. The CDR3 DNA reads TGTGCCAGCAGCCCCCTGGGGGACAGGGACTACGAGCAGTACTTC.

This clone was counted only a few times. V usage is TRBV28 and J usage is TRBJ2-5; 7 nucleotides agree with TRBD1. There are 14 residues in the CDR3. V was clipped by 6 bases and J by 3 bases; unmatched bases: 7. In germline, CDR1 is MDHEN, CDR2 SYDVKM. CDR3 in amino acids: CASRTGTVEETQYF. The CDR3 DNA follows: TGTGCCAGCAGAACAGGGACAGTAGAAGAGACCCAGTACTTC.

About this clone itself: Compared with germline, one end of the junction differs, possibly owing to a read error. The V and J genes are TRBV4-2 and TRBJ2-3; maybe TRBD2 (5 bases). CDR1 is LGHNA and CDR2 is YNFKEQ in the germline V gene. The CDR3 is 12 residues long. The CDR3: CASGPSTDTRYF. DNA of the CDR3: TGTGCCAGTGGCCCTAGCACAGATACGCGGTATTTT.

This clone was seen a few times. V and J are TRBV27 and TRBJ1-6, with D perhaps TRBD1 (5 bases). Germline loops: CDR1 MNHEY, CDR2 SMNVEV (reference sequence). V lost 7 bases and J lost 4, with 11 bases in between. The CDR3 runs to 14 residues. The CDR3 sequence is CASNGAEYNSPLHF. As DNA, the CDR3 is TGTGCCAGCAATGGGGCAGAATATAATTCACCCCTCCACTTT.

The CDR3 reads CASTGGTANEKLFF. The DNA for the CDR3 is TGTGCCAGCACTGGGGGGACAGCTAATGAAAAACTGTTTTTT. This chain uses TRBV25-1 with TRBJ1-4; TRBD1 matches 7 bases. Germline CDR1 and CDR2: MGHDK and SYGVNS. This CDR3 has 14 amino acids. The J segment lost 3 bases and the V segment lost 7 bases, leaving 5 bases of the junction unmatched.

This chain connects TRBV20-1 to TRBJ2-1; D gene uncertain. Germline CDR1 reads DFQATT; CDR2 reads SNEGSKA (reference sequence). Trimming removed 7 bases at V and 8 bases at J, with 9 bases between. The CDR3 is made up of 10 amino acids. CDR3 amino acids: CSGGLHEQFF. The CDR3 nucleotides read TGCAGTGGCGGCTTACATGAGCAGTTCTTC.

This clone was seen more than once but under ten times. The chain recombines TRBV7-9 with TRBJ2-7; D might be TRBD1 (6 bases). This CDR3 region has 16 residues. CDR1 is SEHNR, CDR2 FQNEAQ, per germline (reference sequence). The V and J ends lost 0 bases and 2 bases respectively, with 14 bases between them. The CDR3 DNA reads TGTGCCAGCAGCTTAGCGGGACAAGCGGAGACCTACGAGCAGTACTTC. As protein: CASSLAGQAETYEQYF. The complete variable domain, with remaining parts taken from reference TRBV7-9 and TRBJ2-7, reads DTGVSQNPRHKITKRGQNVTFRCDPISEHNRLYWYRQTLGQGPEFLTYFQNEAQLEKSRLLSDRFSAERPKGSFSTLEIQRTEQGDSAMYLCASSLAGQAETYEQYFGPGTRLTVT.

The genes are TRBV5-5 and TRBJ2-2, with 11 bases aligning to TRBD2. The germline gives CDR1 SGHKS, CDR2 YYEKEE (reference sequence). V was pared by 4 bases and J by 6 bases, with 20 bases of the junction left unmatched. The CDR3 has 20 residues. Here the CDR3 DNA reads TGTGCCAGCAGCGACAACCTAGCGGGGGGCCCCTCGTTGTCGGCCGGGGAGCTGTTTTTT. As protein: CASSDNLAGGPSLSAGELFF.

This clone appeared many times. V is TRBV7-8 and J is TRBJ1-5; a weak D match, TRBD1 (5 bases). The CDR3 length is 15 residues. The germline V gene has CDR1 SGHVS and CDR2 FQNEAQ. V was trimmed by 1 base and J by 6 bases, leaving 13 bases between them. CDR3 nucleotide sequence: TGTGCCAGCAGCTTAGACGGGGGAGGTGGTCAGCCCCAGCATTTT. This translates into CASSLDGGGGQPQHF.